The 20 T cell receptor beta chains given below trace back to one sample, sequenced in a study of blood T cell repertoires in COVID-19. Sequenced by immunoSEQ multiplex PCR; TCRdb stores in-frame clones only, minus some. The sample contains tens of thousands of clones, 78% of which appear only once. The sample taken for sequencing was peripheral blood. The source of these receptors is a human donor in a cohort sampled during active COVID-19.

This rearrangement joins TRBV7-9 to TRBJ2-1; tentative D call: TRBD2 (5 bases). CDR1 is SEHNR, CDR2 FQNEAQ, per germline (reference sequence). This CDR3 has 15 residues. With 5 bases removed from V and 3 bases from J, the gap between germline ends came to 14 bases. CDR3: CASSPRTGNYNEQFF. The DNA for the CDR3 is TGTGCCAGCAGCCCGCGGACTGGGAACTACAATGAGCAGTTCTTC.

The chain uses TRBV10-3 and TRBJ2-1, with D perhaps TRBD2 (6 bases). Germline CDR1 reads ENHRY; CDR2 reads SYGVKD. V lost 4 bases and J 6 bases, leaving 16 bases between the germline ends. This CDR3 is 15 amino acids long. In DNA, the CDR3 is TGTGCCATCAGTGCCAGAGAGGGGAGGAGCAATGAGCAGTTCTTC. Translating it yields CAISAREGRSNEQFF.

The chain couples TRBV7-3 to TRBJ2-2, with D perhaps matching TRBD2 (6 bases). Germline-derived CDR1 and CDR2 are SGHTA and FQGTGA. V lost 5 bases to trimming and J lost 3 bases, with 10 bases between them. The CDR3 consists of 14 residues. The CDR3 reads CASSPGTYTGELFF. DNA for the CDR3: TGTGCCAGCAGCCCCGGGACTTACACCGGGGAGCTGTTTTTT.

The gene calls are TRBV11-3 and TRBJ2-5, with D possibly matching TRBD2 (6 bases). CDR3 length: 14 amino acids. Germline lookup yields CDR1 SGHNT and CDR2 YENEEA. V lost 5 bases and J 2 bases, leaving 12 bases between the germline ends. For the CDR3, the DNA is TGTGCCAGCAGCGCCCGGGGGAAACAAGAGACCCAGTACTTC. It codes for CASSARGKQETQYF.

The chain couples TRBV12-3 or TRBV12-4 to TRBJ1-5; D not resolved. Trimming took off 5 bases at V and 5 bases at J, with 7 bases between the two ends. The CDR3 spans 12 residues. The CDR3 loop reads CASSPTDQPQHF. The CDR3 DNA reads TGTGCCAGCAGTCCTACCGATCAGCCCCAGCATTTT.

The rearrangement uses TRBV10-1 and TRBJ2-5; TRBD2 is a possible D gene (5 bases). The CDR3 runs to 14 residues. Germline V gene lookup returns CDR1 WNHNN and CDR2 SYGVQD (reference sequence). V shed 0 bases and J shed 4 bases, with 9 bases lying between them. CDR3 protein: CASSESRGVETQYF. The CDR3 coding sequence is TGCGCCAGCAGTGAGTCTCGGGGTGTAGAGACCCAGTACTTC.

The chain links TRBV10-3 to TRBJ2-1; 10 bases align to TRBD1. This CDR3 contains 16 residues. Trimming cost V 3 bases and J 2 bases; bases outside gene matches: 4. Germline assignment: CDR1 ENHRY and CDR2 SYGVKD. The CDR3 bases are TGTGCCATCAGTGATCGCGGACAGGGGGCCTACAATGAGCAGTTCTTC. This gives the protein CAISDRGQGAYNEQFF.

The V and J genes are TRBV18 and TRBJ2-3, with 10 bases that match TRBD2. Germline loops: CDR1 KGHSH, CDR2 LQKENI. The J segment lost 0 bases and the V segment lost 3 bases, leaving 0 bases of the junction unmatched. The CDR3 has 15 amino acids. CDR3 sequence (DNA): TGTGCCAGCTCACCGGGACTAGCGAGCACAGATACGCAGTATTTT. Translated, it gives CASSPGLASTDTQYF.

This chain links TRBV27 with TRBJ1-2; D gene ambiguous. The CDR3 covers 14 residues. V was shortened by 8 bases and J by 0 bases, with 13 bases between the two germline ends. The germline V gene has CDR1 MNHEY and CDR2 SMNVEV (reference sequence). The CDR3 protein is CASRVLSANYGYTF. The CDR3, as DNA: TGTGCCAGCCGGGTATTATCAGCTAACTATGGCTACACCTTC.

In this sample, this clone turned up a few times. CDR3 DNA: TGTGCCAGCAGTTTAGAGGGTATTAGCAATCAGCCCCAGCATTTT. The encoded protein is CASSLEGISNQPQHF. This chain connects TRBV28 to TRBJ1-5, with D unclear. Germline CDR1 and CDR2: MDHEN and SYDVKM. The CDR3 has 15 residues. Between the trimmed V and J ends, which lost 2 bases and 0 bases, there was a span of 8 bases.

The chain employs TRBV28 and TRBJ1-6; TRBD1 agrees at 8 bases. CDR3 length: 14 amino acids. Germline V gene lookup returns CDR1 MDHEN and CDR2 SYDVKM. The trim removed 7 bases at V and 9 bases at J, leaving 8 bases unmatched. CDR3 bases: TGTGCCAGCACCCCCCAGGGGGCGGGTTCACCCCTCCACTTT. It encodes CASTPQGAGSPLHF.

The CDR3 loop reads CASSLARTFSHALGGYTF. The CDR3 nucleotides read TGTGCCAGCAGCTTAGCGCGGACTTTTTCCCATGCATTAGGTGGCTACACCTTC. The V and J genes are TRBV7-9 and TRBJ1-2; no reliable D call. In germline, CDR1 is SEHNR, CDR2 FQNEAQ (reference sequence). V was pared by 0 bases and J by 7 bases, with 24 bases between. This CDR3 region has 18 residues.

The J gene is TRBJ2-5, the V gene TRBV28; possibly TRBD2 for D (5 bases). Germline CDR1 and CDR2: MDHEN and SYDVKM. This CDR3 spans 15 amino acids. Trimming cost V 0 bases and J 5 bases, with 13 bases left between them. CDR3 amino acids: CASSLWNGDAETQYF. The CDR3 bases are TGTGCCAGCAGTTTATGGAACGGGGATGCGGAGACCCAGTACTTC.

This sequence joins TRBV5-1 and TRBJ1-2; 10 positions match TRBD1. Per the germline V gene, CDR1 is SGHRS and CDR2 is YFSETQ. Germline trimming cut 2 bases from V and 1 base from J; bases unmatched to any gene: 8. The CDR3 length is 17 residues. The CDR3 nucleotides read TGCGCCAGCAGCTTTAGACAGGGGGCTGCACTTAACTATGGCTACACCTTC. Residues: CASSFRQGAALNYGYTF.

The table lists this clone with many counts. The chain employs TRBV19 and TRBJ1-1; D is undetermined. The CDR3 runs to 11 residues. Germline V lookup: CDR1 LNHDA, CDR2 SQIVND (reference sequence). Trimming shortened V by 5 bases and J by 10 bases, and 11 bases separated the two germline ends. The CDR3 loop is CASSAPSRAFF. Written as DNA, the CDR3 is TGTGCCAGTAGTGCCCCGTCTAGAGCTTTCTTT. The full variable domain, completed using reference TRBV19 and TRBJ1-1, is DGGITQSPKYLFRKEGQNVTLSCEQNLNHDAMYWYRQDPGQGLRLIYYSQIVNDFQKGDIAEGYSVSREKKESFPLTVTSAQKNPTAFYLCASSAPSRAFFGQGTRLTVV.

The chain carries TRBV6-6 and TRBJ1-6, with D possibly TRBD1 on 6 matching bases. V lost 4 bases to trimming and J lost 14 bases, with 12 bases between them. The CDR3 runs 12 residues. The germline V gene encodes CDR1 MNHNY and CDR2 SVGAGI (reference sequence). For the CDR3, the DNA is TGTGCCAGCAGTTTATCGGGGACATCCCTCCACTTT. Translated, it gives CASSLSGTSLHF.

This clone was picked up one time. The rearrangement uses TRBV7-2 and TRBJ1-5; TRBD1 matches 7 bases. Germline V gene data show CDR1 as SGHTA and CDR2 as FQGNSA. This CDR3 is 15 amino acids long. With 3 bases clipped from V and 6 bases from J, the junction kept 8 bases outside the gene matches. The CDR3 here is CASSFHRGRGQPQHF. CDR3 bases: TGTGCCAGCAGCTTTCATAGGGGGCGCGGTCAGCCCCAGCATTTT.

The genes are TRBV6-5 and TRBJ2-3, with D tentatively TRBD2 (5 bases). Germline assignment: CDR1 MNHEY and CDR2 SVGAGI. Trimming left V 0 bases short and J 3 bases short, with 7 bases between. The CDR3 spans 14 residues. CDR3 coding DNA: TGTGCCAGCAGTTACTCACGGGGTACAGATACGCAGTATTTT. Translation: CASSYSRGTDTQYF.

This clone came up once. In DNA form, the CDR3 reads TGTGCCAGCACTTCAGGGACTGAAGCTTTCTTT. The encoded protein is CASTSGTEAFF. The chain carries TRBV6-5 and TRBJ1-1, with a tentative D call TRBD1 (5 bases). This CDR3 is 11 amino acids long. Per the germline V gene, CDR1 is MNHEY and CDR2 is SVGAGI. V dropped 7 bases and J dropped 5 bases, with 8 bases sitting between them.

The CDR3 region has the DNA TGTGCCAGCAGTTACTCGACGACAGGGGGAGGAGGTGAGCAGTTCTTC. Amino acids: CASSYSTTGGGGEQFF. V and J are TRBV6-5 and TRBJ2-1; 9 bases agree with TRBD1. The V gene's germline CDR1 is MNHEY and CDR2 SVGAGI. Germline trimming cut 0 bases from V and 9 bases from J; bases unmatched to any gene: 9. The CDR3 extends over 16 amino acids.